Each of the 15 T cell receptor beta chains below was sequenced from the same sample in a study of memory CD4+ T cells and cytomegalovirus serostatus. Single viable CD3+CD4+CD8-CD45RO+ cells were sorted as the memory CD4+ T cells. Measured with immunoSEQ multiplex PCR; TCRdb has only the in-frame clones, and not every one. Among around 76,000 clones, approximately 78% were seen once, and the ten largest hold around 2.6%. Sequenced material: memory CD4+ T cells from blood. Every receptor here comes from an adult in good health and CMV-seropositive.

Relative to its sample, this clone is medium-sized. The chain's CDR3 is CASSLRGDNSNQPQHF. CDR3 nucleotide sequence: TGTGCCAGCAGCTTGCGAGGGGACAATAGCAATCAGCCCCAGCATTTT. The chain has TRBV11-2 and TRBJ1-5, with D possibly TRBD1 on 6 matching bases. This CDR3 contains 16 residues. Germline loops: CDR1 SGHAT, CDR2 FQNNGV. V was shortened by 3 bases and J by 0 bases, with 12 bases between the two germline ends.

The rearrangement links TRBV18 to TRBJ2-3; 10 positions match TRBD1. The trim removed 3 bases at V and 1 base at J, leaving 1 base unmatched. Germline CDR1 is KGHSH and CDR2 is LQKENI. The CDR3 spans 15 residues. As DNA, the CDR3 is TGTGCCAGCTCACCTGGACAGGGGGGCACAGATACGCAGTATTTT. Amino acid sequence: CASSPGQGGTDTQYF. The whole variable domain, remainder taken from reference TRBV18 and TRBJ2-3, is NAGVMQNPRHLVRRRGQEARLRCSPMKGHSHVYWYRQLPEEGLKFMVYLQKENIIDESGMPKERFSAEFPKEGPSILRIQQVVRGDSAAYFCASSPGQGGTDTQYFGPGTRLTVL.

The chain links TRBV25-1 to TRBJ2-5, with 10 bases fitting TRBD1. This CDR3 region has 16 residues. V shed 1 base and J 5 bases; nucleotides not matched to a gene: 7. Per the germline V gene, CDR1 is MGHDK and CDR2 is SYGVNS. CDR3 residues: CASSESRQGARETQYF. DNA for the CDR3: TGTGCCAGCAGTGAATCTAGACAGGGGGCACGGGAGACCCAGTACTTC.

Written as DNA, the CDR3 is TGTGCCAGCAGCTTCGCAAATGAGCAGTTCTTC. It translates to CASSFANEQFF. The V gene is TRBV5-6, the J gene TRBJ2-1; D not resolved. V was cut by 2 bases and J by 7 bases, with 4 bases left in between. This CDR3 region has 11 residues. Germline V lookup: CDR1 SGHDT, CDR2 YYEEEE.

This clone was counted once. The V gene is TRBV6-1, the J gene TRBJ1-4, with D possibly TRBD1 on 5 matching bases. V gave up 6 bases and J gave up 7 bases, with 15 bases separating them. CDR3 length: 14 residues. Germline V gene sequence: CDR1 MNHNS, CDR2 SASEGT. CDR3 nucleotides: TGTGCCAGCAGCCCCGGGACCGGAGCTGAAAAACTGTTTTTT. It encodes CASSPGTGAEKLFF.

The genes are TRBV29-1 and TRBJ2-2, with 13 bases matching TRBD2. Germline V gene data show CDR1 as SQVTM and CDR2 as ANQGSEA. The CDR3 runs 15 residues. The V and J ends lost 7 bases and 5 bases, in that order; junction bases with no gene match: 7. This chain's CDR3 is CSGWGLAGKTGELFF. The CDR3 DNA is TGCAGCGGATGGGGACTAGCGGGAAAGACCGGGGAGCTGTTTTTT.

The V and J genes are TRBV12-5 and TRBJ2-1; D is unclear. The germline gives CDR1 LGHNT, CDR2 FRNRAP. This CDR3 contains 14 residues. Trimming shortened V by 1 base and J by 1 base, and 5 bases separated the two germline ends. CDR3 in amino acids: CASGLGQSYNEQFF. The CDR3, as DNA: TGTGCTAGTGGTTTGGGCCAATCCTACAATGAGCAGTTCTTC. The variable domain in full, with the rest retrieved from reference TRBV12-5 and TRBJ2-1, is DARVTQTPRHKVTEMGQEVTMRCQPILGHNTVFWYRQTMMQGLELLAYFRNRAPLDDSGMPKDRFSAEMPDATLATLKIQPSEPRDSAVYFCASGLGQSYNEQFFGPGTRLTVL.

V is TRBV5-4 and J is TRBJ2-1, with TRBD2 matching over 12 bases. This CDR3 is 14 amino acids long. CDR1 is SGHNT and CDR2 is YYREEE in the germline V gene (reference sequence). The junction had 3 bases not matched to a gene; V was cut back by 5 bases and J by 6 bases. The CDR3 DNA is TGTGCCAGCAGTAGGACTAGCGGGGCCAATGAGCAGTTCTTC. Residues: CASSRTSGANEQFF.

This clone appeared a few times. The V call is TRBV7-2, the J call TRBJ1-3, with 7 bases lining up with TRBD1. The CDR3 runs 13 residues. Germline CDR1 and CDR2: SGHTA and FQGNSA. J gave up 4 bases and V 6 bases, and 3 bases lay outside the gene matches. As DNA, the CDR3 is TGTGCCAGCAGTACAGGGGTCGGAAACACCATATATTTT. As protein: CASSTGVGNTIYF.

This clone has more than one count but fewer than ten. The rearrangement joins TRBV7-2 to TRBJ2-7, with D perhaps matching TRBD2 (5 bases). Germline CDR1 SGHTA, CDR2 FQGNSA. This CDR3 region has 13 residues. The V and J ends lost 5 bases and 3 bases respectively, with 11 bases between them. The CDR3 DNA is TGTGCCAGCAGCCCCCGAAGCGGCTACGAGCAGTACGTC. Protein product: CASSPRSGYEQYV.

The rearrangement joins TRBV27 to TRBJ2-2; D is uncertain. The V gene lost 10 bases and the J gene lost 5 bases, with 14 bases spanning the gap. The germline V gene encodes CDR1 MNHEY and CDR2 SMNVEV (reference sequence). The CDR3 is 13 residues long. CDR3 loop: CATKTQSTGELFF. The CDR3 coding sequence is TGTGCCACCAAGACACAATCTACCGGGGAGCTGTTTTTT.

The chain has TRBV5-1 and TRBJ1-1; D gene ambiguous. The length of the CDR3 is 13 residues. V was cut by 0 bases and J by 7 bases, with 10 bases left in between. Germline CDR1 reads SGHRS; CDR2 reads YFSETQ. For the CDR3, the DNA is TGCGCCAGCAGCTTGGATGGAATGGGTGAAGCTTTCTTT. Its protein is CASSLDGMGEAFF.

A remark on this clone: Distinct nucleotide sequences in the sample also encode this CDR3. The chain has TRBV29-1 and TRBJ1-1; D is perhaps TRBD1 (5 bases). The CDR3 loop spans 14 amino acids. CDR1 is SQVTM, CDR2 ANQGSEA, per germline. V was pared by 4 bases and J by 2 bases, with 14 bases between. CDR3 bases: TGCAGCGTTGGGGAGGGACTGAGTAACACTGAAGCTTTCTTT. This translates into CSVGEGLSNTEAFF.

J is TRBJ1-2 and V is TRBV10-3; no clear D gene. The CDR3 contains 14 residues. Trimming took 0 bases from V and 6 from J, leaving 11 bases between them. Germline-derived CDR1 and CDR2 are ENHRY and SYGVKD. The CDR3 protein is CAISESMRMDGYTF. The CDR3 DNA reads TGTGCCATCAGTGAGTCTATGCGAATGGATGGCTACACCTTC.

V is TRBV19 and J is TRBJ1-1; 7 bases line up with TRBD1. Germline V lookup: CDR1 LNHDA, CDR2 SQIVND (reference sequence). V shed 10 bases and J 3 bases; nucleotides not matched to a gene: 5. The CDR3 runs to 12 residues. The CDR3 protein is CATTDRHTEAFF. Written as DNA, the CDR3 is TGTGCCACGACGGACAGGCACACTGAAGCTTTCTTT.